Following are 11 T cell receptor beta chains from one sample sequenced in a study of regulatory dendritic cells for organ transplantation. TCRdb's copy holds only in-frame clones and misses some; the assay was immunoSEQ multiplex PCR. The sample records 35,000 to 45,000 clones, around nine tenths being singletons. Sequencing used naive CD8+ T cells from blood. Regarding subset: CD45RA+ naive T cells. Every receptor here comes from a human donor in good health.

The sample holds one count of this clone. This chain joins TRBV19 and TRBJ2-3, with D hard to call. There are 13 residues in the CDR3. V was pared by 6 bases and J by 10 bases, with 17 bases between. Germline V CDR1 and CDR2: LNHDA, SQIVND (reference sequence). For the CDR3, the DNA is TGTGCCAGTAGCTTAACCCCGTTGGGGTCGCAGTATTTT. It specifies CASSLTPLGSQYF.

The chain carries TRBV27 and TRBJ2-1; 7 bases match TRBD2. The CDR3 contains 17 residues. Germline V lookup: CDR1 MNHEY, CDR2 SMNVEV (reference sequence). V dropped 4 bases and J dropped 7; count of bases not matched to a gene: 16. The CDR3, as DNA: TGTGCCAGCAGTTCACCCCAGACAGCGGGGCTTTTGAATGAGCAGTTCTTC. Residues: CASSSPQTAGLLNEQFF.

The V gene is TRBV27, the J gene TRBJ2-7; 8 bases are shared with TRBD2. The CDR3 totals 14 residues. The J segment lost 4 bases and the V segment lost 3 bases, leaving 5 bases of the junction unmatched. Germline CDR1 reads MNHEY; CDR2 reads SMNVEV (reference sequence). The chain's CDR3 is CASSFGGAGYEQYF. CDR3 nucleotide sequence: TGTGCCAGCAGTTTCGGGGGGGCAGGGTACGAGCAGTACTTC.

This chain connects TRBV29-1 to TRBJ2-7; D is possibly TRBD1 or TRBD2 (5 bases each). CDR3 length equals 13 residues. Germline V gives CDR1 SQVTM, CDR2 ANQGSEA. Trimming stripped 0 bases from V and 4 bases from J, with 10 bases between. This chain's CDR3 is CSVEDRGRYEQYF. CDR3 sequence (DNA): TGCAGCGTTGAAGATCGGGGCAGATACGAGCAGTACTTC.

The chain links TRBV19 to TRBJ1-1; D uncertain. Trimming stripped 3 bases from V and 0 bases from J, with 8 bases between. CDR3 size: 14 residues. Germline V gene lookup returns CDR1 LNHDA and CDR2 SQIVND (reference sequence). The CDR3 here is CASSIREMNTEAFF. The CDR3 region has the DNA TGTGCCAGTAGTATCCGGGAGATGAACACTGAAGCTTTCTTT.

The V gene is TRBV7-2, the J gene TRBJ1-2; 7 bases fit TRBD1. Trimming cost V 1 base and J 4 bases; bases outside gene matches: 15. The germline gives CDR1 SGHTA, CDR2 FQGNSA. This CDR3 has 18 residues. Written as DNA, the CDR3 is TGTGCCAGCAGCTTAGTACTAGGACAGGACACCCAGGGCTATGGCTACACCTTC. This gives the protein CASSLVLGQDTQGYGYTF.

This clone was counted once. The chain joins TRBV15 to TRBJ2-3; no firm D call. The CDR3 sequence is 16 residues long. Per germline, CDR1 LNHNV and CDR2 YYDKDF (reference sequence). Trimming took 0 bases from V and 2 from J, leaving 12 bases between them. The DNA for the CDR3 is TGTGCCACCAGCAGAGATCGAGGTCCGAACACAGATACGCAGTATTTT. The encoded protein is CATSRDRGPNTDTQYF.

V gene TRBV5-1 combines with J gene TRBJ1-2; 9 positions match TRBD1. CDR1 and CDR2 (germline): SGHRS, YFSETQ. The CDR3 sequence is 13 residues long. With 2 bases clipped from V and 8 bases from J, the junction kept 4 bases outside the gene matches. CDR3 loop: CASSFGTGHGYTF. The CDR3 bases are TGCGCCAGCAGCTTCGGGACAGGGCACGGCTACACCTTC.

The chain links TRBV27 to TRBJ1-2; D may be TRBD1 (5 bases). Germline CDR1 MNHEY, CDR2 SMNVEV (reference sequence). Trimming removed 2 bases at V and 5 bases at J, with 15 bases between. The CDR3 runs to 15 residues. The CDR3 loop is CASSLGSAGRYGYTF. CDR3 nucleotide sequence: TGTGCCAGCAGTTTAGGGAGCGCAGGGAGGTATGGCTACACCTTC.

This clone was found once. The rearrangement links TRBV9 to TRBJ1-5; no clear D gene. CDR3 size: 15 residues. Trimming stripped 0 bases from V and 0 bases from J, with 7 bases between. Germline V gene data show CDR1 as SGDLS and CDR2 as YYNGEE. As DNA, the CDR3 is TGTGCCAGCAGCGTAGGGGGTGCTAGCAATCAGCCCCAGCATTTT. This gives the protein CASSVGGASNQPQHF.

V gene TRBV6-5 combines with J gene TRBJ2-1; D possibly corresponds to TRBD2 (5 bases). The CDR3 totals 15 residues. The ends were cut back, 2 bases at V and 7 bases at J, with 15 bases in the middle. Germline assignment: CDR1 MNHEY and CDR2 SVGAGI. This chain's CDR3 is CASSYRGPRLNEQFF. Here the CDR3 DNA reads TGTGCCAGCAGTTACCGGGGTCCAAGGCTGAATGAGCAGTTCTTC.